The T cell receptor beta chain under discussion was sequenced for a study of blood T cell repertoires in COVID-19. Data came from immunoSEQ multiplex PCR; TCRdb stores just in-frame clones and leaves some out. In the table there are 350,000 to 400,000 clones, around nine tenths of which are singletons. V shed 0 bases and J 4 bases; nucleotides not matched to a gene: 11. The CDR3 is made up of 18 amino acids. Germline V gene data show CDR1 as SGHRS and CDR2 as YFSETQ. Sequenced sample: PBMCs or T cells enriched from blood (not recorded which). The origin of this receptor is a young woman with acute COVID-19. This chain uses TRBV5-1 with TRBJ2-1; 9 bases align to TRBD2. The CDR3, as DNA: TGCGCCAGCAGCTTGGCGATGCGGGGGGGCCTAGGTTACAATGAGCAGTTCTTC. Translating gives CASSLAMRGGLGYNEQFF.